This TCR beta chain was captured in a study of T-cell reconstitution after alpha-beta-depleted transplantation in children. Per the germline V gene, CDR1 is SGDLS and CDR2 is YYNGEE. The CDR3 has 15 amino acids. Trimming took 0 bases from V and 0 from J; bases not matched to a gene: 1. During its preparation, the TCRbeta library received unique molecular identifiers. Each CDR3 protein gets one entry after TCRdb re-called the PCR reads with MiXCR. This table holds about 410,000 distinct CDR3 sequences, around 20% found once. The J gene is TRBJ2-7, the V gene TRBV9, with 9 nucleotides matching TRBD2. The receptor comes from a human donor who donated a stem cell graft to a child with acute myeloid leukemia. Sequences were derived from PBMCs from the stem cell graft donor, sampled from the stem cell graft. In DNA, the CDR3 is TGTGCCAGCAGCGTAGGTAGCGGGGGCTCCTACGAGCAGTACTTC. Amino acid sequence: CASSVGSGGSYEQYF.